Detailed here is one T cell receptor (beta chain). No antigen is known for it. The sample is drawn from a study of shared clonotypes between healthy human individuals. As for the study in general: The study drew on two women and a few men aged 18 to 49 as donors.

Study observations and caveats: Some naive CD4 clonotypes, around 4.9%, turned up in common across several donors.

CDR1 is LNHDA and CDR2 is SQIVND in the germline V gene (reference sequence). The V and J ends lost 3 bases and 1 base respectively, with 18 bases between them. The CDR3 covers 17 residues. Authors' analysis steps: ImmunoSEQ sequences covered only the junction and lacked quality scores; filtering therefore differed. Method: immunoSEQ multiplex PCR; TCRdb's copy keeps in-frame clones and lacks some. D and trimming come from the DNA, and the V and J calls and clone size come from that table. The sample records 2.3 million or so clones, approximately 93% being singletons. J is TRBJ1-1 and V is TRBV19; D remains unclear. Sequenced sample: naive CD4+ T cells from PBMCs. Subset given: CD45RA+ positively selected. The clonotype was recovered from a man aged 18 to 29 in good health. Some clones in this sample may be carry-over from other donors' samples. CDR3 region: CASSMGVGRQTNTEAFF. The CDR3 DNA follows: TGTGCCAGTAGTATGGGTGTTGGCAGACAAACGAACACTGAAGCTTTCTTT.